The TCR beta chain under discussion was sequenced for a study of blood T cell repertoires in COVID-19 (dated by TCRdb to the early 2020s). Regarding the complete study: Collaborator samples came from the United States, Italy and Spain and covered acute and convalescent phases of COVID-19. The material from the prospective study consisted of cDNA or gDNA derived from T cells, B-cell-depleted T cells, or PBMCs. The dataset comprised deeply sampled blood TCRbeta repertoires from subjects exposed to, actively infected with, or recovered from COVID-19. The repertoires were released in a freely available public database meant as a resource for research on the immune response to SARS-CoV-2. The samples were drawn from two sources: the first 160 participants of the ongoing ImmuneRACE study, and 1,200 or so subjects contributed by 6 global collaborators. A de-identified subject ID, COVID-19 status, age in years and sex were almost always included in the sample metadata. Where HLA class I and class II types were available, the types were taken from metadata supplied by the sample provider, not from assay-based typing.

Details on this clone: The clone's antigen remains unknown. Base qualities are not at hand, and no much larger clone is one base apart.

Trimming removed 6 bases from V and 6 bases from J, leaving 21 bases between the germline ends. CDR1 and CDR2 are read off the germline V gene (reference sequence) as PRHDT and FYEKMQ. Counted from cysteine to phenylalanine, this CDR3 has 15 amino acids. Of the read, only the CDR3 DNA is kept; its 45 bases are in frame from base 1. Results and caveats for the whole study, not just this receptor: The amount of clinical and demographic metadata varied by source and participant and was provided uncurated.

The immunoSEQ Assay, a bias-controlled multiplex PCR, was used to amplify TCRbeta CDR3 regions from genomic DNA. The authors' pipeline ran thus. The number of nucleated cells in each sample was estimated by amplification of reference gene primers within the assay. To quantify the absolute abundance of each unique TCRbeta CDR3 rearrangement, sequence reads were collapsed and filtered. For each sample, productive Simpson clonality was calculated as the square root of Simpson's diversity index across productive rearrangements. TCRdb limited this immuneACCESS table to in-frame rearrangements with V and J called. A share of clones is missing; checked studies link under half to unresolved V genes, and the rest is unexplained. That table is the source of V, J and clone size, and D and trimming were worked out from the DNA. Across this sample there are approximately 210,000 clones, with approximately 80% seen only once. 15% to 20% of the sample rests with the top ten.

Each collaborating institution followed its own protocols to collect whole blood in K2EDTA tubes. For TCRbeta analysis, collaborators shipped samples in one of three forms: frozen whole blood, isolated PBMCs, or DNA extracted from either of those sample types. The rearranged chain carries TRBV13 and TRBJ2-7; a tentative D match to TRBD1 spans 6 bases. This clonotype originated in a man aged 25 to 40 with active or convalescent COVID-19. The sample was peripheral blood. The nucleotides are TGTGCCAGCAGACTCAAAGGAGAAGGGGGTGGCGAGCAGTACTTC. Its coded protein is CASRLKGEGGGEQYF. Beyond the CDR3, the reference TRBV13 and TRBJ2-7 genes provide the residues; the full variable domain reads: AAGVIQSPRHLIKEKRETATLKCYPIPRHDTVYWYQQGPGQDPQFLISFYEKMQSDKGSIPDRFSAQQFSDYHSELNMSSLELGDSALYFCASRLKGEGGGEQYFGPGTRLTVT.